These T cell receptor beta chains were read from a single sample in a study of Ad26.COV2.S vaccination and SARS-CoV-2 variants. Method: immunoSEQ multiplex PCR; TCRdb's copy keeps in-frame clones and lacks some. The repertoire has about 460,000 clones, 80% to 90% of them found once; the top ten carry more than 1.5%. Here the sequenced sample was peripheral blood, taken in a trial of Ad26.COV2.S vaccine versus placebo. The receptors shown here come from a person between 18 and 65 years old who received the Ad26.COV2.S COVID-19 vaccine or a placebo. CDR3s include the opening cysteine and the closing phenylalanine or tryptophan. D genes are given only for firm matches. The listing skips clone size in some rows; elsewhere it reads once, few, many or a size class.

clone_size	v_call	d_call	j_call	cdr3_aa	cdr3_nt
.	TRBV2	.	TRBJ2-4	CASSERGIVGVTKNIQYF	TGTGCCAGCAGTGAGAGAGGTATAGTAGGGGTAACCAAAAACATTCAGTACTTC
.	TRBV9	.	TRBJ1-6	CASSVERNSPLHF	TGTGCCAGCAGCGTAGAACGTAATTCACCCCTCCACTTT
.	TRBV3-1/TRBV3-2	TRBD1	TRBJ1-1	CASSQLRGQSTEAFF	TGTGCCAGCAGCCAGCTAAGGGGACAGTCCACTGAAGCTTTCTTT
.	TRBV27	TRBD1	TRBJ1-2	CASSSFGQDHGYTF	TGTGCCAGCAGTTCCTTCGGACAGGATCATGGCTACACCTTC
.	TRBV6-1	TRBD1	TRBJ1-5	CASSEYQGASNQPQHF	TGTGCCAGCAGTGAATATCAGGGGGCGAGCAATCAGCCCCAGCATTTT
.	TRBV18	.	TRBJ2-7	CASSPNRVYEQYF	TGTGCCAGCTCACCGAACAGGGTCTACGAGCAGTACTTC
once	TRBV10-3	TRBD1	TRBJ2-7	CAISEGPGQGAREQYF	TGTGCCATCAGTGAAGGTCCGGGACAGGGGGCTAGGGAGCAGTACTTC
.	TRBV3-1/TRBV3-2	.	TRBJ1-1	CASSQSLGLGYTEAFF	TGTGCCAGCAGCCAGAGCCTTGGTCTTGGGTACACTGAAGCTTTCTTT
.	TRBV7-9	TRBD1	TRBJ2-7	CASRPQGESTYEQYF	TGTGCCAGCAGACCACAGGGGGAATCGACCTACGAGCAGTACTTC
.	TRBV7-2	TRBD2	TRBJ2-1	CASSLRSPGGNEQFF	TGTGCCAGCAGCTTGCGGTCCCCGGGGGGTAATGAGCAGTTCTTC
.	TRBV5-4	.	TRBJ2-7	CASSLVGTYEQYF	TGTGCCAGCAGCTTGGTTGGGACCTACGAGCAGTACTTC
.	TRBV28	TRBD2	TRBJ2-2	CASSFGTTNTGELFF	TGTGCCAGCAGTTTCGGGACTACCAACACCGGGGAGCTGTTTTTT
once	TRBV29-1	TRBD2	TRBJ2-1	CSPVTSGEKQFF	TGCAGCCCCGTGACTAGCGGGGAAAAGCAGTTCTTC
.	TRBV7-2	.	TRBJ1-6	CASSPRMTVFPSPLHF	TGTGCCAGCAGCCCGCGAATGACAGTATTCCCTTCACCCCTCCACTTT
.	TRBV30	.	TRBJ1-3	CAWSVPGNTIYF	TGTGCCTGGAGTGTTCCGGGAAACACCATATATTTT
.	TRBV19	.	TRBJ2-5	CASSPAHRQETQYF	TGTGCCAGTAGTCCCGCCCACAGGCAAGAGACCCAGTACTTC
.	TRBV15	.	TRBJ1-5	CATSRGGAEGNQPQHF	TGTGCCACCAGCAGAGGCGGGGCAGAGGGCAATCAGCCCCAGCATTTT
.	TRBV4-2	.	TRBJ1-2	CASSRIGTIYGYTF	TGTGCCAGCAGCCGGATCGGTACCATCTATGGCTACACCTTC
.	TRBV3-1/TRBV3-2	TRBD1	TRBJ2-5	CASSQGTGSGVIGQYF	TGTGCCAGCAGCCAGGGGACAGGGTCCGGAGTTATCGGCCAGTACTTC
few	TRBV28	.	TRBJ1-5	CASTPRRMNQPQHF	TGTGCCAGCACCCCCCGTAGGATGAACCAGCCCCAGCATTTT
.	TRBV3-1/TRBV3-2	.	TRBJ1-2	CASSQVPGSLRNYGYTF	TGTGCCAGCAGCCAAGTTCCAGGGAGCCTACGCAACTATGGCTACACCTTC
few	TRBV28	.	TRBJ2-7	CASSLNSYEQYF	TGTGCCAGCAGCCTAAACTCCTACGAGCAGTACTTC
.	TRBV7-2	.	TRBJ2-7	CASSLGQLGEQYF	TGTGCCAGCAGCTTGGGGCAGTTGGGTGAGCAGTACTTC
.	TRBV12-2	.	TRBJ2-6	CASRPTPWWGFGANVLTF	.
.	TRBV9	.	TRBJ2-7	CASSTSYEQYF	TGTGCCAGCAGCACGTCCTACGAGCAGTACTTC
.	TRBV29-1	.	TRBJ2-7	CSVEGWGTQVYEQYF	TGCAGCGTTGAAGGGTGGGGGACCCAGGTCTACGAGCAGTACTTC
.	TRBV28	.	TRBJ2-5	CASSLGATRETQYF	TGTGCCAGCAGTCTAGGGGCTACTCGAGAGACCCAGTACTTC
.	TRBV6-5	.	TRBJ2-1	CASSYANRVAYNEQFF	TGTGCCAGCAGTTACGCGAACAGGGTCGCCTACAATGAGCAGTTCTTC
.	TRBV9	TRBD2	TRBJ2-1	CASSPEGGAGGLAGGFEQFF	TGTGCCAGCAGCCCCGAGGGAGGGGCAGGGGGACTAGCGGGAGGGTTCGAGCAGTTCTTC
.	TRBV27	TRBD2	TRBJ2-3	CASSAGLAAGTDTQYF	TGTGCCAGCAGTGCCGGACTAGCGGCTGGCACAGATACGCAGTATTTT
.	TRBV18	.	TRBJ1-6	CASSPSNSPLHF	TGTGCCAGCTCACCCTCTAATTCACCCCTCCACTTT
.	TRBV6-6	TRBD1	TRBJ1-2	CASSRRDRLGYYGYTF	TGTGCCAGCAGTCGCCGGGACAGGCTCGGATACTATGGCTACACCTTC
few	TRBV7-6	TRBD1	TRBJ2-7	CASSSGQGRQYF	TGTGCCAGCAGCTCGGGACAGGGTCGGCAGTACTTC
.	TRBV28	.	TRBJ1-1	CASSLGQLNTEAFF	TGTGCCAGCAGTTTAGGGCAGCTGAACACTGAAGCTTTCTTT
once	TRBV7-8	.	TRBJ2-3	CASSFGLRGGTDTQYF	TGTGCCAGCAGCTTCGGGCTTAGGGGGGGCACAGATACGCAGTATTTT
.	TRBV7-5	.	TRBJ1-1	CARSSSVEAFF	TGTGCCAGAAGCTCCTCCGTTGAAGCTTTCTTT